The present T cell receptor beta chain was sequenced within a study of T cell changes during pregnancy in multiple sclerosis. Trimming took 6 bases from V and 5 from J, leaving 14 bases between them. This CDR3 has 13 amino acids. Germline loops: CDR1 SQVTM, CDR2 ANQGSEA. Only in-frame clones appear in the TCRdb table, and some are missing; sequencing was by immunoSEQ multiplex PCR. Found here are roughly 29,000 clones, roughly 89% of them singletons; the top ten hold around 8.6%. The sample in question was CD8+ T cells from peripheral blood mononuclear cells, obtained before pregnancy. This chain uses TRBV29-1 with TRBJ2-1; D may be TRBD2 (5 bases). The receptor was isolated from a female donor with multiple sclerosis, enrolled in a pregnancy study. The CDR3 bases are TGCAGCGTCGAAACTGACTACGACAATGAGCAGTTCTTC. It encodes CSVETDYDNEQFF.